These 22 T cell receptor beta chains were sequenced from one sample in a study of blood T cell repertoires in COVID-19. Using immunoSEQ multiplex PCR, the repertoire was profiled, and TCRdb retains in-frame clones only, with some absent. In the table there are some 190,000 clones, approximately 85% of which are singletons. Sequencing was carried out using peripheral blood. All receptors derive from a human donor with active or convalescent COVID-19. The donor label of this sample is uncertain.

CDR3 protein: CASSLGQENTEAFF. CDR3 DNA sequence: TGTGCCAGCAGCTTAGGACAGGAGAACACTGAAGCTTTCTTT. The chain combines TRBV7-3 with TRBJ1-1, with 7 bases matching TRBD1. CDR3 length: 14 amino acids. Germline lookup yields CDR1 SGHTA and CDR2 FQGTGA. Trimming removed 2 bases from V and 1 base from J; junction bases left unmatched: 1. The full variable domain, rest sourced from reference TRBV7-3 and TRBJ1-1, is GAGVSQTPSNKVTEKGKYVELRCDPISGHTALYWYRQSLGQGPEFLIYFQGTGAADDSGLPNDRFFAVRPEGSVSTLKIQRTERGDSAVYLCASSLGQENTEAFFGQGTRLTVV.

This clone has a single count. This chain joins TRBV18 and TRBJ1-2, with a tentative D call TRBD1 (6 bases). Trimming left V 3 bases short and J 4 bases short, with 15 bases between. Germline CDR1 reads KGHSH; CDR2 reads LQKENI. This CDR3 has 15 amino acids. The CDR3 DNA sequence: TGTGCCAGCTCACCCTCGGAGGCAGGGGCCTATGGCTACACCTTC. Protein: CASSPSEAGAYGYTF.

The chain links TRBV7-2 to TRBJ2-1; 10 bases align to TRBD2. With 0 bases clipped from V and 7 bases from J, the junction kept 9 bases outside the gene matches. CDR1 and CDR2 from the germline V gene are SGHTA and FQGNSA. The CDR3 is 17 amino acids. In nucleotides, the CDR3 is TGTGCCAGCAGCTTAGCGAGGACTAGCGGATATACAAATGAGCAGTTCTTC. It yields the protein CASSLARTSGYTNEQFF.

This chain connects TRBV2 to TRBJ1-4; the match to TRBD1 covers 8 bases. Germline lookup yields CDR1 SNHLY and CDR2 FYNNEI. The CDR3 is 12 amino acids. V shed 10 bases and J 5 bases; nucleotides not matched to a gene: 3. CDR3 DNA: TGTGCCACCTGGGACAGGAATGAAAAACTGTTTTTT. Translating gives CATWDRNEKLFF.

The chain joins TRBV2 to TRBJ1-5, with 8 bases aligning to TRBD1. V was pared by 6 bases and J by 11 bases, with 12 bases of the junction left unmatched. The CDR3 extends over 14 amino acids. Germline-derived CDR1 and CDR2 are SNHLY and FYNNEI. The CDR3 nucleotides are TGTGCCAGCAGGGATGGACAGGGCCTCCGAGCCCAGCATTTT. Translating it yields CASRDGQGLRAQHF.

The genes are TRBV9 and TRBJ2-3, with 8 bases aligning to TRBD2. Germline CDR1 SGDLS, CDR2 YYNGEE. The V segment lost 0 bases and the J segment 8 bases; nucleotides outside the gene matches: 8. CDR3 length: 15 residues. CDR3 DNA: TGTGCCAGCAGCGTAGGGACGGCCGGGGGGGGTACGCAGTATTTT. Its protein is CASSVGTAGGGTQYF. The whole variable domain, filled in from reference TRBV9 and TRBJ2-3, reads DSGVTQTPKHLITATGQRVTLRCSPRSGDLSVYWYQQSLDQGLQFLIQYYNGEERAKGNILERFSAQQFPDLHSELNLSSLELGDSALYFCASSVGTAGGGTQYFGPGTRLTVL.

The rearrangement links TRBV20-1 to TRBJ2-3, with D tentatively TRBD1 (6 bases). Germline V CDR1 and CDR2: DFQATT, SNEGSKA (reference sequence). CDR3 size: 11 residues. This chain's CDR3 is CGVGAPDTQYF. In DNA, the CDR3 is TGCGGGGTGGGGGCTCCCGATACGCAGTATTTT.

The V call is TRBV18, the J call TRBJ2-6; 10 positions agree with TRBD1. The trim removed 6 bases at V and 12 bases at J, leaving 11 bases unmatched. This CDR3 has 15 amino acids. In germline, CDR1 is KGHSH, CDR2 LQKENI. CDR3 sequence: CASSARDRGRPVLTF. The CDR3 nucleotides read TGTGCCAGCTCCGCGAGGGACAGGGGCCGCCCCGTCCTGACTTTC.

The chain links TRBV30 to TRBJ2-3; TRBD1 matches 11 bases. V shed 1 base, J shed 5 bases, and the junction held 8 bases outside the gene matches. The CDR3 loop spans 16 amino acids. Germline loops: CDR1 GTSNPN, CDR2 SVGIG (reference sequence). CDR3 sequence: CAWSAGTGGSKDTQYF. DNA for the CDR3: TGTGCCTGGAGTGCCGGGACAGGGGGGTCTAAAGATACGCAGTATTTT.

The chain combines TRBV10-3 with TRBJ2-2; 9 bases fit TRBD1. Germline V CDR1 and CDR2: ENHRY, SYGVKD. V was pared by 7 bases and J by 2 bases, with 5 bases of the junction left unmatched. The CDR3 contains 15 residues. CDR3 coding DNA: TGTGCCATCACCTCGGGACAGGGAAACACCGGGGAGCTGTTTTTT. This codes for CAITSGQGNTGELFF.

This chain joins TRBV25-1 and TRBJ2-7; D is unclear. The germline V gene has CDR1 MGHDK and CDR2 SYGVNS. This CDR3 comprises 11 residues. Trimming pared 6 bases from V and 3 bases from J, leaving 6 bases between. The CDR3 sequence: CASSGYYEQYF. The DNA for the CDR3 is TGTGCCAGCAGCGGGTACTACGAGCAGTACTTC.

This chain joins TRBV5-1 and TRBJ2-3; a weak D match, TRBD1 (8 bases). The germline gives CDR1 SGHRS, CDR2 YFSETQ. V dropped 1 base and J dropped 5 bases, with 14 bases sitting between them. The CDR3 covers 15 residues. The CDR3 reads CASSLLQGEGDTQYF. The CDR3 bases are TGCGCCAGCAGCTTGCTACAGGGGGAGGGAGATACGCAGTATTTT.

J is TRBJ2-1 and V is TRBV7-9, with TRBD1 as a possible D gene (5 bases). CDR3 length equals 16 residues. The V end lost 4 bases, the J end lost 2 bases, and 15 bases lay between the germline ends. CDR1 is SEHNR and CDR2 is FQNEAQ in the germline V gene (reference sequence). CDR3 amino acids: CASSSVLGPTYNEQFF. Written as DNA, the CDR3 is TGTGCCAGCAGCTCCGTTCTGGGGCCAACCTACAATGAGCAGTTCTTC. Complete variable domain (other parts from reference TRBV7-9 and TRBJ2-1): DTGVSQNPRHKITKRGQNVTFRCDPISEHNRLYWYRQTLGQGPEFLTYFQNEAQLEKSRLLSDRFSAERPKGSFSTLEIQRTEQGDSAMYLCASSSVLGPTYNEQFFGPGTRLTVL.

This clone appeared a single time. The chain joins TRBV4-1 to TRBJ1-6, with 10 bases that match TRBD1. The CDR3 sequence is 14 residues long. Germline lookup yields CDR1 MGHRA and CDR2 YSYEKL. V lost 4 bases and J lost 7; bases outside the gene matches: 1. The CDR3, as DNA: TGCGCCAGCAGCCGGGACAGGGGCAATTCACCCCTCCACTTT. Protein sequence: CASSRDRGNSPLHF.

The genes are TRBV9 and TRBJ2-1, with D possibly matching TRBD2 (5 bases). This CDR3 spans 15 amino acids. The V end lost 3 bases, the J end lost 7 bases, and 17 bases lay between the germline ends. From germline, CDR1 is SGDLS and CDR2 YYNGEE. CDR3: CASSEGGGLVNEQFF. The CDR3 DNA follows: TGTGCCAGCAGCGAGGGTGGAGGACTGGTAAATGAGCAGTTCTTC. Full variable domain (remainder filled in from reference TRBV9 and TRBJ2-1): DSGVTQTPKHLITATGQRVTLRCSPRSGDLSVYWYQQSLDQGLQFLIQYYNGEERAKGNILERFSAQQFPDLHSELNLSSLELGDSALYFCASSEGGGLVNEQFFGPGTRLTVL.

The chain couples TRBV21-1 to TRBJ2-7; TRBD2 is the table's D call and was not checked against the DNA. TRBV21-1 is flagged as a pseudogene. The CDR3 has 17 amino acids. The CDR3 sequence is CASSKRLSSGYSYEQYF. DNA of the CDR3: TGTGCCAGCAGCAAACGGTTGTCTAGCGGGTACTCCTACGAGCAGTACTTC.

This rearrangement joins TRBV7-2 to TRBJ2-7, with D possibly being TRBD2 (7 bases). Germline assignment: CDR1 SGHTA and CDR2 FQGNSA. Trimming pared 5 bases from V and 4 bases from J, leaving 21 bases between. The CDR3 is made up of 16 amino acids. CDR3 bases: TGTGCCAGCAGCCCCTTGGGGGGGCGCGGACCTTACGAGCAGTACTTC. Protein sequence: CASSPLGGRGPYEQYF. Together with reference TRBV7-2 and TRBJ2-7, the CDR3 gives the full variable domain: GAGVSQSPSNKVTEKGKDVELRCDPISGHTALYWYRQSLGQGLEFLIYFQGNSAPDKSGLPSDRFSAERTGGSVSTLTIQRTQQEDSAVYLCASSPLGGRGPYEQYFGPGTRLTVT.

The rearrangement uses TRBV29-1 and TRBJ1-2, with 7 bases lining up with TRBD1. V trimming: 6 bases; J trimming: 6 bases; junction bases outside the gene matches: 4. Germline V CDR1 and CDR2: SQVTM, ANQGSEA. The CDR3 is 11 amino acids. In DNA, the CDR3 is TGCAGCGTGGGGGACAGCAATGGCTACACCTTC. It yields the protein CSVGDSNGYTF. The full variable domain, rest sourced from reference TRBV29-1 and TRBJ1-2, is SAVISQKPSRDICQRGTSLTIQCQVDSQVTMMFWYRQQPGQSLTLIATANQGSEATYESGFVIDKFPISRPNLTFSTLTVSNMSPEDSSIYLCSVGDSNGYTFGSGTRLTVV.

This clone occurred once. Written as DNA, the CDR3 is TGTGCCAGCAGTTATGCGGGTTCTGGGTACGAGCAGTACTTC. Translation: CASSYAGSGYEQYF. The chain combines TRBV6-5 with TRBJ2-7; D perhaps matches TRBD2 (5 bases). The CDR3 covers 14 residues. V was shortened by 3 bases and J by 4 bases, with 13 bases between the two germline ends. Looked up from germline, CDR1 is MNHEY and CDR2 is SVGAGI.

This clone was counted a few times. The chain links TRBV4-2 to TRBJ1-3; D call uncertain. Germline assignment: CDR1 LGHNA and CDR2 YNFKEQ. The CDR3 contains 15 residues. The V gene lost 0 bases and the J gene lost 2 bases, with 8 bases spanning the gap. This CDR3 is CASSQERVPGNTIYF. The CDR3 DNA reads as TGTGCCAGCAGCCAAGAACGGGTTCCTGGAAACACCATATATTTT.

The chain recombines TRBV21-1 with TRBJ1-1. TRBV21-1 is a known pseudogene. The CDR3 extends over 12 amino acids. CDR3 sequence (DNA): TGTGCCAGCAGCAAGGGGGGGCGGGAAGCTTTCTTT. This sequence encodes CASSKGGREAFF.

The chain couples TRBV3-1 (or the pseudogene TRBV3-2) to TRBJ1-6, with 8 nucleotides matching TRBD1. Germline CDR1 and CDR2: LGHDT and YNNKEL (reference sequence). V dropped 5 bases and J dropped 10; count of bases not matched to a gene: 7. This CDR3 contains 14 residues. The CDR3 loop reads CASSSRGLGSPLHF. The CDR3 bases are TGTGCCAGCAGCTCCAGGGGGCTCGGCTCACCCCTCCACTTT.